This TCR beta chain was captured by sequencing in a study of blood T cell repertoires in COVID-19. Across the whole study: Samples of COVID-19 (acute and convalescent) were obtained from the United States, Italy and Spain. Sample material is recorded as cDNA or gDNA derived from T cells, B-cell-depleted T cells, or PBMCs.

Original processing notes: Quantification of nucleated cells was approximated via reference gene primer amplification. Sequencing used immunoSEQ multiplex PCR; TCRdb keeps in-frame clones, though not all of them. V and J calls and clone size come straight from that table; D and trimming were deduced from the DNA. In the table there are 240,000 or so clones, approximately 86% of which are singletons. Trimming removed 3 bases from V and 4 bases from J, with 7 bases in between. In germline, CDR1 is ENHRY, CDR2 SYGVKD. This CDR3 region has 14 residues. The receptor was derived from a woman under 40 who had recovered from COVID-19. Specimen: peripheral blood. This chain links TRBV10-3 with TRBJ2-6, with D uncertain. The CDR3 DNA reads as TGTGCCATCAGTGATGAAGCCGGGGCCAACGTCCTGACTTTC. Protein sequence: CAISDEAGANVLTF.